This TCR beta chain was sequenced during a study of T cell responses to AZD1222 COVID-19 vaccine. CDR3 length equals 14 residues. Looked up from germline, CDR1 is KGHSH and CDR2 is LQKENI. The germline V and J ends were trimmed by 6 bases and 2 bases, with 11 bases remaining between them. This clone was seen a single time. Its target is unknown. Only in-frame clones appear in the TCRdb table, and some are missing; sequencing was by immunoSEQ multiplex PCR. The table includes roughly 130,000 clones, 80% to 90% detected once. Study results and limitations: Repertoires in all cases were sampled only once the peak T cell response had passed. The number of AZD1222 recipients seropositive at baseline was only six. Reportedly, close to half of spike-specific TCRs are directed against unmutated variant regions.

This sample comprised peripheral blood, obtained on day 0 of AZD1222 vaccination. The chain joins TRBV18 to TRBJ1-5; maybe TRBD1 (6 bases). This TCR was recovered from an adult in good health. In DNA, the CDR3 is TGTGCCAGCTCGCAACAGGGAGGCAATCAGCCCCAGCATTTT. Encoded protein: CASSQQGGNQPQHF.